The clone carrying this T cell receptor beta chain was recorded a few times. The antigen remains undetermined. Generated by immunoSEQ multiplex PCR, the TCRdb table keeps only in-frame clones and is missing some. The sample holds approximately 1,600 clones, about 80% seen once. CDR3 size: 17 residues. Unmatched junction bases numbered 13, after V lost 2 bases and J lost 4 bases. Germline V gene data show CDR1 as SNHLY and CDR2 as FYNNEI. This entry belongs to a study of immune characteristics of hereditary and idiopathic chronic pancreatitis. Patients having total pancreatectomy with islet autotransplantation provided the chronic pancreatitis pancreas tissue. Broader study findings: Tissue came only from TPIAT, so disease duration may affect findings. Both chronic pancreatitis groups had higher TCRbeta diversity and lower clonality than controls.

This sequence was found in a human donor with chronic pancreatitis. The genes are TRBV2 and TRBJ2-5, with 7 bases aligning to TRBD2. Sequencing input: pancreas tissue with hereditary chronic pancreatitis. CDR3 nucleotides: TGTGCCAGCAGTGAAATTAGACTAGCCGGCGGAGGAGAGACCCAGTACTTC. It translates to CASSEIRLAGGGETQYF.